This TCR beta chain is drawn from a study of beta chain features in type 1 diabetes. Reverse transcribing all isolated RNA meant expressed TCRB transcripts were sequenced. Assay used: immunoSEQ multiplex PCR; TCRdb lists only in-frame clones, some missing. The sample yields about 230,000 clones, 9.6% seen once. The study, taken as a whole, reports: Healthy donors had naive, central memory and Treg TCRB repertoires that appeared less similar than those seen among patients. cDNA-based reads could over-represent cells with high TCR expression. People with Type 1 diabetes carried modestly yet significantly shorter TCRB CDR3s in all four CD4+ subsets.

Germline CDR1 is SQVTM and CDR2 is ANQGSEA. The CDR3 has 14 amino acids. The J segment lost 4 bases and the V segment lost 6 bases, leaving 9 bases of the junction unmatched. A single heparinised blood sample, averaging approximately 0.12 L, was obtained per donor. This clone was observed a handful of times. Antigen unknown. The V gene is TRBV29-1, the J gene TRBJ1-1; 9 bases are a match to TRBD1. This TCR came from a woman under 30 in good health. The sequenced sample was naive CD4+ T cells from blood. The CDR3: CSVATGGVGTEAFF. CDR3 nucleotide sequence: TGCAGCGTAGCCACAGGGGGCGTGGGCACTGAAGCTTTCTTT.